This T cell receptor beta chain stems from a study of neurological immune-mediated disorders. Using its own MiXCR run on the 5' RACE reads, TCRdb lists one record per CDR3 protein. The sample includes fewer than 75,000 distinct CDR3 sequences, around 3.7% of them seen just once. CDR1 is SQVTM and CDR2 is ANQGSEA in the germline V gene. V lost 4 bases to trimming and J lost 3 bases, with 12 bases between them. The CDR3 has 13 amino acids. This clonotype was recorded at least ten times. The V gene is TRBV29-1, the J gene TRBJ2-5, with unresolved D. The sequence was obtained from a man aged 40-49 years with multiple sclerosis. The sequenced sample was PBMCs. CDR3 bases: TGCAGCGTTGGAGCGTTTCCAGAAGAGACCCAGTACTTC. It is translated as CSVGAFPEETQYF.